This T cell receptor (beta chain) was obtained from a study of response to subunit inactivated influenza vaccine. TCRdb redid the calling of the RT-PCR reads with MiXCR, one entry per CDR3 protein. This sample has 600,000 to 850,000 distinct CDR3 sequences, with less than 15% found just once. The CDR3 sequence is 15 residues long. Per the germline V gene, CDR1 is DFQATT and CDR2 is SNEGSKA (reference sequence). V trimming: 3 bases; J trimming: 6 bases; junction bases outside the gene matches: 10. Study-wide findings and caveats: Authors suggested seasonal influenza vaccinations each recruit few new T cells.

Points on this clonotype: The antigen is not known.

The clonotype originates from a man aged 45-60 years who received an inactivated influenza vaccine. The V gene is TRBV20-1, the J gene TRBJ2-1, with 8 bases fitting TRBD1. The sample in question was PBMCs from blood, obtained roughly 2 weeks before vaccination. The CDR3 loop reads CSASGAGGFSNEQFF. The CDR3 DNA reads as TGCAGTGCTAGTGGCGCAGGGGGCTTTTCCAATGAGCAGTTCTTC.